This entry is about one T cell receptor (beta chain). The data were obtained in a study of CD8 T cells in Susac syndrome. The study sequenced TCR beta in blood CD8+ and CD4+ T cells. The control participants were healthy donors, and these controls were matched with respect to both age and sex. TEMRA cells were FACS-enriched, unlike CD8+ and CD4+ T cells, which were negatively isolated. The CDR3 runs 15 residues. V was clipped by 3 bases and J by 8 bases, with 16 bases between them. Germline V gives CDR1 MNHNY, CDR2 SVGAGI (reference sequence). A quantity of about 0.45 to 1 ug RNA underwent reverse transcription using random hexamers. It was immunoSEQ multiplex PCR that amplified TCR beta CDR3 across 54 Vbeta and 13 Jbeta. In TCRdb, the immunoSEQ multiplex PCR reads were re-called with MiXCR into one record per CDR3 protein. Among 180,000 or so distinct CDR3 sequences listed, 90% to 95% were seen once.

The chain has TRBV6-6 and TRBJ1-4, with unresolved D. The material sequenced was CD4+ T cells from PBMCs. The clonotype was recovered from a human donor in good health. The CDR3, as DNA: TGTGCCAGCAGTTATCGGTTGGAGGGTGGAGAAAAACTGTTTTTT. This translates into CASSYRLEGGEKLFF.